This note documents a single T cell receptor (beta chain) sequence. There are a few counts of this clone. What antigen it recognizes has not been identified. No base quality information exists; no much larger clone differs at one position. One collaborating source in Seattle enrolled patients during active infection and followed them longitudinally through the course of disease. Each collaborating institution followed its own protocols to collect whole blood in K2EDTA tubes. Collaborator samples were shipped for TCRbeta analysis as frozen whole blood, isolated PBMCs, or DNA extracted from either sample type. These data are taken from a study of blood T cell repertoires in COVID-19 (dated by TCRdb to 2018 to 2021). Concerning the study at large: Samples covering the acute and convalescent phases of COVID-19 were provided by collaborators in the United States, Italy and Spain. The prospective study material was composed of cDNA or gDNA derived from T cells, B-cell-depleted T cells, or PBMCs. The dataset comprised deeply sampled blood TCRbeta repertoires from subjects exposed to, actively infected with, or recovered from COVID-19. The repertoires were released in a freely available public database meant as a resource for research on the immune response to SARS-CoV-2. The samples were drawn from the first 160 participants of the ongoing ImmuneRACE study and from 950 to 1,500 subjects provided by 6 global collaborators. Sample metadata almost always included a de-identified subject ID, COVID-19 status, age in years and sex. Where available, HLA class I and class II types were obtained from metadata supplied by the sample provider rather than from assay-based typing.

General study outcomes and caveats: The amount of clinical and demographic metadata varied by source and participant and was provided uncurated.

V ends up 4 bases short and J 4 bases short, with an unmatched junction base count of 7. CDR1 and CDR2 (SGHNT, YYREEE) derive from the germline V gene (reference sequence). The CDR3 spans 14 residues, from the cysteine through the phenylalanine. Solely the CDR3 DNA is kept, with 42 bases framed from the first base. TCRbeta CDR3 regions were amplified from genomic DNA by means of the immunoSEQ Assay, a bias-controlled multiplex PCR. For the original study's pipeline: The number of nucleated cells in each sample was estimated from the amplification of reference gene primers within the assay. To quantify the absolute abundance of each unique TCRbeta CDR3 rearrangement, sequence reads were collapsed and filtered. Productive Simpson clonality was computed per sample as the square root of Simpson's diversity index over productive rearrangements. TCRdb took this table from immuneACCESS and kept in-frame rearrangements with V and J called. Such tables lack part of the clones; where checked against another copy, unresolved V genes explain under half of the gap, and the rest is unexplained. That table supplies the V and J calls and clone size; D and trimming were determined from the DNA. Recorded for this sample are under 100,000 clones; 75% to 85% of them occurred a single time. Roughly 38% of the sample belongs to the ten largest clones.

The chain is encoded by TRBV5-4 joined to TRBJ2-7; TRBD1 aligns with 8 central bases. The sequenced material came from peripheral blood. The source is a man between 60 and 75 years old with COVID-19, enrolled during active disease. The CDR3: CASSPGQGRYEQYF. DNA sequence: TGTGCCAGCAGCCCAGGACAGGGAAGGTACGAGCAGTACTTC.